This passage covers 8 T cell receptor beta chains from one sample sequenced in a study of vaccination and CD4 T cells after COVID-19. For these TCRs, the target antigens are not known. Sequence data for DNA of cultured CD4+ T cells were generated by the Oncomine TCR Beta short-read assay. TCRdb re-called the PCR reads with MiXCR, one entry per CDR3 protein. The data contain about 19,000 distinct CDR3 sequences, about two fifths of them singletons. Treatment: approximately 10-day PBMC culture with coronavirus spike peptide pools or control peptides (ViraFEST assay). The sequencing input was cultured CD4+ T cells from blood. Receptors were obtained from a human donor with COVID-19.

The chain joins TRBV11-2 to TRBJ1-1; D might be TRBD1 (5 bases). The CDR3 length is 16 residues. Germline lookup yields CDR1 SGHAT and CDR2 FQNNGV. The V and J ends lost 0 bases and 5 bases respectively, with 16 bases between them. Here the CDR3 DNA reads TGTGCCAGCAGCTTAGAGTTTGGCAAAAAGGGGACTGAAGCTTTCTTT. It yields the protein CASSLEFGKKGTEAFF.

The rearrangement links TRBV7-2 to TRBJ2-5; 9 bases match TRBD1. V shed 7 bases and J 5 bases; nucleotides not matched to a gene: 11. The germline CDR1 and CDR2 sequences are SGHTA and FQGNSA. The CDR3 spans 15 residues. The CDR3 DNA reads TGTGCCAGCAACGCGGGGACAGGGTACGGGGAGACCCAGTACTTC. Translation: CASNAGTGYGETQYF. Filled out from reference TRBV7-2 and TRBJ2-5, the complete variable domain reads GAGVSQSPSNKVTEKGKDVELRCDPISGHTALYWYRQSLGQGLEFLIYFQGNSAPDKSGLPSDRFSAERTGGSVSTLTIQRTQQEDSAVYLCASNAGTGYGETQYFGPGTRLLVL.

This chain joins TRBV11-1 and TRBJ2-7; 8 bases fit TRBD1. The ends lost 3 bases at V and 4 bases at J; junction bases unmatched: 11. Germline values: CDR1 SGHAT, CDR2 FQDESV (reference sequence). The CDR3 runs to 16 residues. CDR3 loop: CASSFLRTGTGYEQYF. The CDR3 nucleotides are TGTGCCAGCAGCTTTTTGAGGACAGGGACTGGGTACGAGCAGTACTTC.

This clonotype appeared once. The rearrangement links TRBV6-2 or TRBV6-3 to TRBJ2-7; D unclear. This CDR3 spans 13 amino acids. The ends were cut back, 9 bases at V and 0 bases at J, with 12 bases in the middle. CDR1 MNHEY and CDR2 SVGEGT come from the germline V gene. As DNA, the CDR3 is TGTGCCAGTTTCGGTAGATACTCCTACGAGCAGTACTTC. It yields the protein CASFGRYSYEQYF.

This clonotype ranks as medium-sized. The gene calls are TRBV7-3 and TRBJ1-1; D gene uncertain. Germline CDR1 reads SGHTA; CDR2 reads FQGTGA. With 5 bases removed from V and 7 bases from J, the gap between germline ends came to 14 bases. This CDR3 has 13 residues. CDR3 in amino acids: CASSPREGGEAFF. The CDR3, as DNA: TGTGCCAGCAGCCCCCGGGAGGGCGGTGAAGCTTTCTTT. The entire variable domain, with the rest obtained from reference TRBV7-3 and TRBJ1-1, is as follows: GAGVSQTPSNKVTEKGKYVELRCDPISGHTALYWYRQSLGQGPEFLIYFQGTGAADDSGLPNDRFFAVRPEGSVSTLKIQRTERGDSAVYLCASSPREGGEAFFGQGTRLTVV.

The table lists this clonotype with a few counts. The chain links TRBV19 to TRBJ2-3; perhaps TRBD1 as D (5 bases). This CDR3 has 15 residues. V lost 7 bases, J lost 2 bases, and 16 bases lay in between. Germline lookup yields CDR1 LNHDA and CDR2 SQIVND (reference sequence). For the CDR3, the DNA is TGTGCCAGTACCGTCGGGCAGGGCCCCACAGATACGCAGTATTTT. Its translation is CASTVGQGPTDTQYF.

This clonotype was counted between two and nine times. The chain recombines TRBV20-1 with TRBJ1-3, with 9 bases lining up with TRBD1. V lost 3 bases to trimming and J lost 2 bases; unmatched junction nucleotides: 11. The CDR3 totals 17 residues. Germline V gene sequence: CDR1 DFQATT, CDR2 SNEGSKA (reference sequence). CDR3 residues: CSASDEAGTGTGNTIYF. CDR3 nucleotides: TGCAGTGCTAGCGACGAGGCCGGGACAGGGACTGGAAACACCATATATTTT.

The V call is TRBV12-3 or TRBV12-4, the J call TRBJ2-1, with D perhaps given as TRBD1 or TRBD2 (5 bases each). The V and J ends lost 7 bases and 0 bases respectively, with 13 bases between them. The CDR3 extends over 15 amino acids. As DNA, the CDR3 is TGTGCCAGCACCATTGGGGGAGTCTCCTACAATGAGCAGTTCTTC. The encoded protein is CASTIGGVSYNEQFF.